This T cell receptor (beta chain) was sequenced during a study of regulatory T cells in long-lasting Graves disease. In its sample, this clonotype was seen many times. Relying on iRepertoire HTBI primers and Arm-PCR of CDR3 regions, the team built TCR beta libraries. One entry per CDR3 protein, called by TCRdb with MiXCR from the multiplex PCR reads. The sample lists 450,000 to 600,000 distinct CDR3 sequences, 13% occurring once. CDR1 is SGHAT, CDR2 FQNNGV, per germline. V lost 2 bases and J lost 4; bases outside the gene matches: 4. CDR3 length: 15 amino acids. Time point in this sample: newly diagnosed GD, antithyroid drugs for less than 3 months. Isolated PBMC RNA provided the starting material for the TCR library. Another study also made use of these data, one on T cells in Graves' hyperthyroidism and ophthalmopathy.

This chain joins TRBV11-2 and TRBJ2-2, with TRBD2 matching 7 bases. Material: peripheral blood mononuclear cells (PBMCs), obtained at new diagnosis, from a patient treated with antithyroid drugs. This receptor was taken from a man under 40 with Graves disease. The CDR3 nucleotides read TGTGCCAGCAGCTTACTAGCGGTATCCACCGGGGAGCTGTTTTTT. Residues: CASSLLAVSTGELFF.